The T cell receptor beta chain under discussion was sequenced for a study of blood T cells in healthy people across ages (dated by TCRdb to about 2015). With respect to the entire study: Template switching captured roughly one uniquely barcoded TCR beta cDNA molecule per two T cells in model experiments. The study measured age-related changes in TCR beta repertoire diversity using deep sequencing normalized with unique cDNA molecular identifiers. Donors were grouped into four age groups: young (average approximately 16 years), middle-aged (39), aged (about 59) and long-lived (just over 80). To avoid experimental bias, donors of different ages were randomly spread across the sequencing lanes. The study analyzed two additional independent replicas of 1 million unique cDNA reads from the same blood draw for two donors, one aged 18 to 29 and one aged 80 or older. Results and caveats for the whole study, not just this receptor: Observed TCR beta diversity per million T cells fell roughly linearly with age, and a significant reduction was already apparent by age about 36. Observed TCR beta diversity correlated strongly with the percentage of naive T cells measured by flow cytometry. Since profiling was done on bulk unsorted PBMCs, naive and antigen-experienced compartments could not be conclusively compared. Donor CMV infection status was unknown, potentially confounding age-related changes in expanded clonotypes. Estimates of total diversity from one million sequenced T cells were regarded as lower bounds and underestimates. Compared with the aged group, more naive CD4+ T cells, fewer expanded clones and increased TCR diversity were shown by the long-lived group, suggesting age selection.

As encoded in the germline V gene (reference sequence), CDR1 is LGHDT while CDR2 is YNNKEL. Inclusive of the bounding cysteine and phenylalanine, the CDR3 is 13 residues long. Only CDR3 DNA remains: 39 bases, in frame from the first base. V was cut back by 3 bases and J by 4 bases, leaving a gap of 4 bases between them. To prepare the library, 5' RACE was applied. TCRdb records Illumina HiSeq 2500 as the sequencer. A second roughly 6 to 12 cycle PCR used a sample-barcoded 5' primer and a J-beta primer mix. Each TCR beta cDNA molecule received a unique molecular identifier from a template-switch 5' adaptor carrying 12 random nucleotides. Each sample yielded at least 3 million CDR3-containing paired-end reads. First-strand cDNA was synthesized from all RNA with the Mint cDNA synthesis kit, primed by a TRBC-specific oligonucleotide. Following uracil-DNA glycosylase treatment, a first 18-cycle PCR with universal primers M1SS and BC2_uni_R was performed on all cDNA. On the authors' methods: Each sample was normalized by randomly selecting 1 million high-quality reads, each carrying a distinct molecular identifier. Instead of being binned into consensus sequences, reads that shared molecular identifiers were thrown out. MiTCR, set to a Q25 quality threshold and the strictest error-elimination algorithm, was used for CDR3 identification, clonotype clustering and error correction. Lower-bound total TCR beta diversity was estimated with a nonparametric unseen species model using Euler transformation. TCRdb passed the public sequencing reads through fastp at Q25 and MiXCR, retaining productive beta sequences. Each record represents a unique CDR3 protein, reported with the most common genes and DNA among its rows. The V and J calls were not made by the authors but by TCRdb's processing. The sample has roughly 1.5 million distinct CDR3 sequences on record, approximately 43% of them singletons. Jointly, the top ten make up over 3.5% of the sample.

The 39 donors, aged about 6 to 95 years, were systemically healthy Caucasian individuals from Russia. Each donor gave approximately 9.3 milliliters of peripheral blood, collected into EDTA-treated Vacutainer tubes. Ficoll-Paque density-gradient centrifugation was used to isolate PBMCs, with at least 7 million per sample. Trizol reagent was used to extract total RNA from PBMCs, with at least 5 micrograms per sample. For every donor, flow cytometry on a PBMC aliquot measured the percentage of naive CD45RAhigh/CD27high T cells. Remarks on this clonotype: Its antigen is still unknown. It has no much larger one-base neighbor in the sample; base qualities were not kept.

The V and J genes are TRBV3-1 and TRBJ2-6; confidence is insufficient to name the D gene. The sequencing input was blood. The receptor was isolated from a woman younger than 30 in good health. Here is the DNA: TGTGCCAGCAGCCAGGTAGGGGCCAACGTCCTGACTTTC. This encodes CASSQVGANVLTF.